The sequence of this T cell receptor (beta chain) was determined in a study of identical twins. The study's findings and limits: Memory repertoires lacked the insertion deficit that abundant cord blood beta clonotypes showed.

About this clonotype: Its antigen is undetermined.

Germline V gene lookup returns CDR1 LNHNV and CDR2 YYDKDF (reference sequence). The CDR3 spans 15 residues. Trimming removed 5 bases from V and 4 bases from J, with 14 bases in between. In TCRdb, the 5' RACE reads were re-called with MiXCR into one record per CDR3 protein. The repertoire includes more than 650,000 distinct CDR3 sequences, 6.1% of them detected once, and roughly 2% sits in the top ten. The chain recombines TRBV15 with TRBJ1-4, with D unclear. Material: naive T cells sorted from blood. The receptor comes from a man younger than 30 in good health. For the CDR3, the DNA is TGTGCCACCAGCGGCTACAGCGAAAATAATGAAAAACTGTTTTTT. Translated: CATSGYSENNEKLFF.